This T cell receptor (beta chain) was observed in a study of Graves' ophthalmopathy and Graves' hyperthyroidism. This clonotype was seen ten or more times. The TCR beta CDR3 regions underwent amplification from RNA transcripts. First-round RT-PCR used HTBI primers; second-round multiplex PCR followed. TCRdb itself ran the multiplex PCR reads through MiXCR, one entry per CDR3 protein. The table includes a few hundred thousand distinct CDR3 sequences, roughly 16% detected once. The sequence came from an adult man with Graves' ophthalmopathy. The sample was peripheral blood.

CDR3 in DNA: TGCAGTGCTTCCTTCCGGGACAGGGCCAGCACTGAAGCTTTCTTT. Its translation: CSASFRDRASTEAFF. The genes are TRBV20-1 and TRBJ1-1; 9 bases agree with TRBD1. V lost 5 bases and J lost 4; bases outside the gene matches: 11. This CDR3 region has 15 residues. CDR1 is DFQATT, CDR2 SNEGSKA, per germline (reference sequence).